These T cell receptor beta chains were read from a single sample in a study of OX40 agonist ivuxolimab in advanced cancers. Clones were sequenced by immunoSEQ multiplex PCR, and TCRdb holds only the in-frame ones, with some missing. The table shows around 64,000 clones, with 75% to 90% occurring only once. The starting material was CD4+ or CD8+ T cells sorted from blood, obtained in a trial of the OX40 agonist ivuxolimab. The receptors originated from an adult with an advanced solid tumor such as melanoma, head and neck, liver or kidney cancer. CDR3s include the opening cysteine and the closing phenylalanine or tryptophan. D genes are given only for firm matches. Not every row has a clone size; where given, it reads once, few, many or a size class.

size	length	V	J	D	CDR3	DNA
-	16	TRBV13	TRBJ2-1	TRBD2	CASSSTSGRVYNEQFF	TGTGCCAGCAGCTCCACTAGCGGGAGAGTCTACAATGAGCAGTTCTTC
-	14	TRBV19	TRBJ2-7	-	CASSIALATYEQYF	TGTGCCAGTAGTATAGCACTGGCAACCTACGAGCAGTACTTC
-	18	TRBV19	TRBJ2-6	-	CASSILGAREFGANVLTF	TGTGCCAGTAGTATTTTGGGAGCGAGGGAATTTGGGGCCAACGTCCTGACTTTC
-	16	TRBV9	TRBJ2-1	TRBD2	CASSVDRLAGVNEQFF	TGTGCCAGCAGCGTAGATCGTCTAGCGGGAGTCAATGAGCAGTTCTTC
-	16	TRBV5-1	TRBJ1-1	TRBD1	CASSLPRDRGRAEAFF	TGCGCCAGCAGCTTGCCCCGGGACAGGGGGAGGGCTGAAGCTTTCTTT
many	10	TRBV29-1	TRBJ1-2	-	CSVDRYGYTF	TGCAGCGTTGACCGCTATGGCTACACCTTC
-	15	TRBV30	TRBJ1-1	-	CAWGGTYRTRGEAFF	TGTGCCTGGGGAGGGACATATAGAACGAGAGGCGAAGCTTTCTTT
-	16	TRBV4-3	TRBJ1-3	-	CASSQDPGFSGNTIYF	TGCGCCAGCAGCCAAGATCCCGGATTCTCTGGAAACACCATATATTTT
-	14	TRBV7-9	TRBJ1-6	-	CASSPRGGNSPLHF	TGTGCCAGCAGCCCCAGGGGAGGGAATTCACCCCTCCACTTT
-	14	TRBV5-1	TRBJ2-1	TRBD1	CASSAGTGKGEQFF	TGCGCCAGCAGCGCCGGGACAGGAAAGGGTGAGCAGTTCTTC
once	15	TRBV28	TRBJ1-3	-	CASSPGQLSGNTIYF	TGTGCCAGCAGCCCTGGACAGTTATCTGGAAACACCATATATTTT
-	13	TRBV6-6	TRBJ2-3	TRBD1	CASRGTGVDTQYF	TGTGCCAGCAGGGGGACAGGGGTGGATACGCAGTATTTT
-	14	TRBV7-2	TRBJ1-1	TRBD1	CASNQQGAPTEAFF	TGTGCCAGCAACCAACAGGGGGCGCCCACTGAAGCTTTCTTT
few	13	TRBV30	TRBJ1-3	-	CAWSVDGGNTIYF	TGTGCCTGGAGTGTGGATGGTGGAAACACCATATATTTT
-	18	TRBV19	TRBJ1-3	TRBD1	CASSMPGQGAPVGNTIYF	TGTGCCAGTAGTATGCCCGGACAGGGGGCGCCTGTTGGAAACACCATATATTTT
-	15	TRBV4-3	TRBJ1-2	-	CASSFGRTGNYGYTF	TGCGCCAGCAGCTTCGGACGGACGGGCAACTATGGCTACACCTTC
-	15	TRBV30	TRBJ2-1	TRBD2	CAWSRTSGAYNEQFF	TGTGCCTGGAGTAGAACTAGCGGGGCGTACAATGAGCAGTTCTTC
-	15	TRBV9	TRBJ1-6	TRBD1	CASSESGTGDSPLHF	TGTGCCAGCAGCGAATCCGGGACAGGAGACTCACCCCTCCACTTT
-	14	TRBV19	TRBJ1-2	-	CASSIGRQYYGYTF	TGTGCCAGTAGTATAGGGAGACAGTACTATGGCTACACCTTC
-	14	TRBV19	TRBJ1-1	-	CASREGLLSTEAFF	TGTGCCAGTAGGGAGGGTCTTTTGAGCACTGAAGCTTTCTTT
-	12	TRBV6-5	TRBJ2-1	-	CASSEPTRAQFF	TGTGCCAGCAGTGAGCCGACTAGGGCGCAGTTCTTC
once	14	TRBV10-3	TRBJ1-2	-	CAIDQGLANYGYTF	TGTGCCATCGATCAAGGTCTGGCTAACTATGGCTACACCTTC
-	14	TRBV7-9	TRBJ2-3	TRBD2	CASRPSGATDTQYF	TGTGCCAGCAGACCTAGCGGGGCCACAGATACGCAGTATTTT
-	16	TRBV4-3	TRBJ2-2	-	CASSQVSGANTGELFF	TGCGCCAGCAGCCAAGTCTCGGGAGCCAACACCGGGGAGCTGTTTTTT
-	14	TRBV30	TRBJ1-4	-	CAWKYGGANEKLFF	TGTGCCTGGAAGTACGGAGGAGCTAATGAAAAACTGTTTTTT
-	12	TRBV21-1	TRBJ1-2	-	CAIKQIRYGYTF	TGTGCCATCAAACAGATTCGTTATGGCTACACCTTC
-	15	TRBV25-1	TRBJ2-5	-	CASSVATRWAETQYF	TGTGCCAGCAGTGTGGCGACACGGTGGGCAGAGACCCAGTACTTC
once	13	TRBV29-1	TRBJ1-4	-	CSVGSQGNEKLFF	TGCAGCGTTGGCAGCCAGGGGAATGAAAAACTGTTTTTT
-	14	TRBV19	TRBJ1-5	-	CASSIEGVRQPQHF	TGTGCCAGTAGTATAGAAGGGGTTCGTCAGCCCCAGCATTTT
few	14	TRBV10-3	TRBJ1-6	TRBD1	CAISGGQANSPLHF	TGTGCCATCAGTGGTGGACAGGCGAATTCACCCCTCCACTTT
-	13	TRBV6-5	TRBJ2-1	-	CATLSGSRNEQFF	TGTGCCACCCTGAGCGGTAGCCGCAATGAGCAGTTCTTC
-	15	TRBV18	TRBJ2-7	TRBD1	CASSRTGTGELEQYF	TGTGCCAGCTCAAGAACCGGGACAGGGGAGCTCGAGCAGTACTTC
-	14	TRBV29-1	TRBJ2-7	TRBD2	CSVRPSGNPYEQYF	TGCAGCGTTCGCCCTAGCGGGAATCCCTACGAGCAGTACTTC
-	17	TRBV19	TRBJ1-2	-	CASSIRRRMGPNYGYTF	TGTGCCAGTAGTATTCGTCGGAGGATGGGGCCAAACTATGGCTACACCTTC
-	12	TRBV5-6	TRBJ2-7	TRBD2	CAREGLAGEQYF	TGTGCCAGAGAAGGACTAGCGGGGGAGCAGTACTTC
few	15	TRBV10-1	TRBJ2-2	TRBD2	CASSRTSFHTGELFF	TGCGCCAGCAGTCGGACTAGCTTCCACACCGGGGAGCTGTTTTTT
-	14	TRBV7-3	TRBJ2-1	TRBD2	CASSTRGLGDEQFF	TGTGCCAGCAGCACCCGGGGACTAGGGGATGAGCAGTTCTTC
-	15	TRBV2	TRBJ1-2	-	CASRALKQGMGGYTF	TGTGCCAGCAGAGCCCTAAAACAGGGCATGGGAGGCTACACCTTC
few	13	TRBV10-3	TRBJ1-2	-	CAISDRERDGYTF	TGTGCCATCAGTGATAGGGAGCGGGACGGCTACACCTTC
-	14	TRBV7-9	TRBJ1-1	-	CASSLMQMNTEAFF	TGTGCCAGCAGCTTAATGCAGATGAACACTGAAGCTTTCTTT
-	14	TRBV6-1	TRBJ1-1	-	CASSEVGGGSEAFF	TGTGCCAGCAGTGAAGTGGGCGGAGGATCTGAAGCTTTCTTT
few	15	TRBV10-3	TRBJ2-6	-	CAISDRVAGANVLTF	TGTGCCATCAGTGACAGGGTCGCTGGGGCCAACGTCCTGACTTTC
-	13	TRBV5-1	TRBJ1-2	-	CASSKPGYDGYTF	TGCGCCAGCTCCAAACCGGGGTACGATGGCTACACCTTC
few	16	TRBV4-1	TRBJ2-1	TRBD2	CASSRSGTSRRNEQFF	TGCGCCAGCAGCCGAAGCGGGACTAGCAGGAGGAATGAGCAGTTCTTC
once	15	TRBV7-6	TRBJ1-1	TRBD1	CASSPAGTGEGLAFF	TGTGCCAGCAGCCCAGCCGGGACAGGGGAGGGGTTGGCTTTCTTT
-	13	TRBV11-3	TRBJ2-7	TRBD1	CASSSLQGDEQYF	TGTGCCAGCAGCAGTTTACAGGGGGACGAGCAGTACTTC
-	12	TRBV11-3	TRBJ2-5	-	CASSSNQETQYF	TGTGCCAGCAGCTCGAACCAAGAGACCCAGTACTTC
-	12	TRBV4-3	TRBJ1-1	-	CASSQRGTEAFF	TGCGCCAGCAGCCAGAGGGGCACTGAAGCTTTCTTT
-	12	TRBV11-2	TRBJ2-2	-	CASSEDTGELFF	TGTGCCAGCAGCGAGGATACCGGGGAGCTGTTTTTT
-	14	TRBV9	TRBJ1-2	-	CASSVDGNPYGYTF	TGTGCCAGCAGCGTAGACGGGAATCCATATGGCTACACCTTC
-	15	TRBV6-1	TRBJ2-7	TRBD1	CASSEPGQGAGEQYF	TGTGCCAGCAGTGAGCCGGGACAGGGGGCAGGGGAGCAGTACTTC
-	14	TRBV6-5	TRBJ1-2	TRBD1	CASGRQGASDGYTF	TGTGCCAGCGGAAGACAGGGGGCGTCGGATGGCTACACCTTC
-	11	TRBV7-3	TRBJ2-3	-	CASRDGDTQYF	TGTGCCAGCAGGGACGGGGATACGCAGTATTTT
-	15	TRBV5-1	TRBJ2-7	TRBD2	CASSLDSSGYYEQYF	TGCGCCAGCAGCTTGGATTCTAGCGGATACTACGAGCAGTACTTC